This T cell receptor (beta chain) stems from a study of T cells in Graves' hyperthyroidism and ophthalmopathy. Germline V lookup: CDR1 SQVTM, CDR2 ANQGSEA. This CDR3 is built from 13 residues. V dropped 7 bases and J dropped 3 bases, with 12 bases sitting between them. Amplified TCR beta CDR3 regions derived from RNA transcripts. The primer set for the first-round RT-PCR of the TCR CDR3 was HTBI. TCRdb independently ran MiXCR on the multiplex PCR reads; one entry per CDR3 protein. Found here are about 350,000 distinct CDR3 sequences, 12% to 15% of them singletons; the top ten hold roughly 35%. The TCR was taken from a woman aged 40 to 50 with Graves' ophthalmopathy. The chain uses TRBV29-1 and TRBJ1-4; possibly TRBD1 for D (5 bases). Sequencing input: blood. The CDR3 coding sequence is TGCAGCGCTTACAGGACTGCTAATGAAAAACTGTTTTTT. Amino acid sequence: CSAYRTANEKLFF.